This is a list of T cell receptor beta chains from one sample in a study of blood T cell repertoires in COVID-19. Libraries were prepared by immunoSEQ multiplex PCR; TCRdb keeps only in-frame clonotypes and omits some of them. The data show 450,000 to 500,000 clones, about nine tenths seen once. Sequenced: PBMCs or T cells enriched from blood (not recorded which). These receptors were collected from a woman in her fifties or sixties who had recovered from COVID-19. The CDR3 runs from the conserved cysteine through the conserved F or W. A D gene is named only where the DNA matches it firmly. A row's size may be missing; if present it is once, few, many or a size class.

d_call j_call v_call cdr3_length clone_size cdr3_aa
TRBD1 TRBJ2-1 TRBV10-3 14 once CAITRGQGHNEQFF
- TRBJ2-7 TRBV6-5 14 - CASSYSDSSYEQYF
- TRBJ1-1 TRBV6-5 11 once CASSYATRAFF
TRBD1 TRBJ1-2 TRBV13 16 - CASSSVGQLANYGYTF
TRBD1 TRBJ1-2 TRBV30 13 - CAWEPGQGTNYTF
- TRBJ1-6 TRBV12-2 16 - CASRLWDSLDNSPLHF
TRBD2 TRBJ2-1 TRBV6-5 14 few CASSIAGGLNEQFF
TRBD1 TRBJ1-2 TRBV2 18 few CASSEAWGQGASNYGYTF
TRBD1 TRBJ2-4 TRBV6-5 13 - CASRGQGASIQYF
- TRBJ2-3 TRBV24-1 13 once CATSGGSRDTQYF
- TRBJ2-2 TRBV19 15 - CASRAGTENTGELFF
TRBD1 TRBJ1-1 TRBV27 14 once CASSLYRGNTEAFF
- TRBJ1-6 TRBV5-5 15 - CASSPLEGPTIPLHF
TRBD1 TRBJ1-3 TRBV5-1 15 - CASSAGTGSGNTIYF
TRBD1 TRBJ2-2 TRBV19 16 once CATLRQGATNTGELFF
TRBD1 TRBJ2-5 TRBV7-2 15 - CASSPYRGRIETQYF